The present T cell receptor (delta chain) was sequenced within a study of Vδ1+ human thymocytes. Study-level points and caveats: Around a fifth of thymic delta-chain sequences were Vdelta2, with few Vdelta3, unlike blood Vdelta1+ controls. Bulk data may be misread because of unexpected Vdelta2 sequences. In the thymus, TRG and TRD repertoires looked highly polyclonal with Gaussian CDR3 lengths. Many TRG clonotypes were shared between donors; TRD repertoires were essentially private.

This clone was observed a handful of times. Antigen specificity is unknown. Extracted RNA was reverse transcribed into cDNA. The CDR3 regions were amplified by multiplex PCR from V-gene primers to a constant-region primer. TCRdb fed the multiplex PCR reads into CATT to redo clone calling. The sample records 45,000 to 60,000 delta-chain clones, approximately 15% being singletons. CDR1 TSWWSYY and CDR2 QGS come from the germline V gene. The CDR3 runs to 16 residues. V lost 4 bases, J lost 5 bases, and 11 bases stayed unmatched. The sorted cells were CD3+ Vdelta1+ Vdelta2- thymocytes from alphabeta-depleted thymus.

The chain is built from TRDV1 and TRDJ1, with 9 nucleotides matching TRDD3. Input material: Vdelta1+ gamma-delta thymocytes from the thymus. Subset indicated: FACS-sorted CD3+ TCRalphabeta- TCRVdelta1+ TCRVdelta2- thymocytes. The TCR sequence derives from a boy younger than two who had congenital heart surgery. The CDR3 DNA is TGTGCTCTTGGGGGACCTCTGGGGGATTATGTAGATAAACTCATCTTT. Protein sequence: CALGGPLGDYVDKLIF.